These 25 T cell receptor beta chains originate from one sample sequenced in a study of T cell repertoires in cytomegalovirus infection (dated by TCRdb to about 2019). Sequencing was carried out with an Illumina HiSeq 1500. Through fastp at Q25 and MiXCR, TCRdb rebuilt clones from the public reads, retaining in-frame beta chains. Rows matching on CDR3 protein sequence are summarized as one entry with the most common DNA and genes. The sample data list some 940,000 distinct CDR3 sequences, and roughly 30% of these were observed just once. The ten biggest clones cover 11% to 15% of the sample. Per the publication, the treatment or condition label means: in vitro stimulation with specific CMV peptide epitopes to enrich CMV-specific T cells. What these receptors recognize is not known. This material consisted of cultured CD8+ T cells from PBMCs, taken from culture after CMV antigen stimulation. These receptors were collected from a human donor in good health (CMV status not recorded). Some clones in this sample may be carry-over from other donors' samples.

The chain uses TRBV10-3 and TRBJ1-6, with D unclear. The CDR3 runs to 14 residues. With 0 bases removed from V and 5 bases from J, the gap between germline ends came to 5 bases. Germline V gene data show CDR1 as ENHRY and CDR2 as SYGVKD. CDR3 protein: CAISESKNNSPLHF. The CDR3, as DNA: TGTGCCATCAGTGAGTCAAAGAATAATTCACCCCTCCACTTT.

This clonotype has at least ten counts. The chain recombines TRBV7-2 with TRBJ2-1; 10 nucleotides line up with TRBD2. CDR3 length: 18 residues. Per germline, CDR1 SGHTA and CDR2 FQGNSA. J gave up 6 bases and V 1 base, and 12 bases lay outside the gene matches. This CDR3 is CASSLDPTSGGAFNEQFF. DNA for the CDR3: TGTGCCAGCAGCTTAGACCCAACGAGCGGGGGGGCTTTCAATGAGCAGTTCTTC.

The rearrangement links TRBV6-2 or TRBV6-3 to TRBJ2-1; 8 nucleotides match TRBD2. CDR3 length equals 15 residues. The junction had 8 bases not matched to a gene; V was cut back by 2 bases and J by 8 bases. Germline values: CDR1 MNHEY, CDR2 SVGEGT. CDR3 DNA: TGTGCCAGCAGTTACGACGGGGGGGCATCATATGAGCAGTTCTTC. It is translated as CASSYDGGASYEQFF.

This chain's CDR3 is CASSLGGTGPNQPQHF. CDR3 bases: TGTGCCAGCAGTTTAGGGGGGACAGGACCTAATCAGCCCCAGCATTTT. V and J are TRBV27 and TRBJ1-5, with 8 bases identical to TRBD1. Losses at the gene ends were 2 bases for V and 4 bases for J; bases not matched to a gene: 7. The CDR3 consists of 16 residues. Germline V gives CDR1 MNHEY, CDR2 SMNVEV (reference sequence).

This clonotype was counted a few times. The rearrangement joins TRBV15 to TRBJ1-2, with D possibly matching TRBD1 (5 bases). V lost 3 bases to trimming and J lost 8 bases, with 19 bases between them. Per the germline V gene, CDR1 is LNHNV and CDR2 is YYDKDF (reference sequence). The CDR3 is 15 amino acids. The CDR3 spells CATSRTGGERKGYTF. The CDR3 DNA is TGTGCCACCAGCAGGACCGGGGGAGAAAGGAAGGGCTACACCTTC.

This clonotype was counted between two and nine times. The V gene is TRBV12-3 or TRBV12-4, the J gene TRBJ1-2; 7 positions match TRBD1. V was clipped by 6 bases and J by 4 bases; unmatched bases: 8. The CDR3 is 14 residues long. Written as DNA, the CDR3 is TGTGCCAGCAGCATAGGGGGCTCGGGCTATGGCTACACCTTC. It yields the protein CASSIGGSGYGYTF.

Worth noting for this clonotype: Relative to the germline gene, one junction end is altered; a read error may explain this. The chain joins TRBV7-1 to TRBJ1-1, with a possible D match to TRBD1 (6 bases). TRBV7-1 falls under the ORF class, with uncertain function. The CDR3 totals 15 residues. The CDR3 sequence is CVSSPPGAGYTEAFF. Written as DNA, the CDR3 is TGTGTCAGCAGCCCGCCGGGGGCAGGGTACACTGAAGCTTTCTTT.

This clonotype has more than one count but fewer than ten. V usage is TRBV27 and J usage is TRBJ2-7; a possible D gene is TRBD2 (5 bases). V lost 0 bases and J 0 bases, leaving 12 bases between the germline ends. The CDR3 runs 16 residues. The germline CDR1 and CDR2 sequences are MNHEY and SMNVEV (reference sequence). The CDR3 DNA is TGTGCCAGCAGTTTATCGTGGTCGGCGGGCTCCTACGAGCAGTACTTC. This gives the protein CASSLSWSAGSYEQYF.

This clonotype was observed a few times. The V and J genes are TRBV7-9 and TRBJ2-1; 8 nucleotides agree with TRBD1. Germline V gives CDR1 SEHNR, CDR2 FQNEAQ (reference sequence). The CDR3 totals 13 residues. V lost 5 bases to trimming and J lost 8 bases; unmatched junction nucleotides: 5. CDR3 protein: CASSRQGSHEQFF. The CDR3 DNA sequence: TGTGCCAGCAGCCGACAGGGGAGCCATGAGCAGTTCTTC. Using reference TRBV7-9 and TRBJ2-1 for the parts outside the CDR3, the full variable domain is DTGVSQNPRHKITKRGQNVTFRCDPISEHNRLYWYRQTLGQGPEFLTYFQNEAQLEKSRLLSDRFSAERPKGSFSTLEIQRTEQGDSAMYLCASSRQGSHEQFFGPGTRLTVL.

The chain recombines TRBV19 with TRBJ1-2, with 7 nucleotides matching TRBD1. The CDR3 spans 11 residues. The germline CDR1 and CDR2 sequences are LNHDA and SQIVND (reference sequence). Trimming removed 5 bases from V and 8 bases from J; junction bases left unmatched: 2. The CDR3 is CASSWTGGYTF. Written as DNA, the CDR3 is TGTGCCAGTAGTTGGACAGGCGGCTACACCTTC. The full variable domain, completed using reference TRBV19 and TRBJ1-2, is DGGITQSPKYLFRKEGQNVTLSCEQNLNHDAMYWYRQDPGQGLRLIYYSQIVNDFQKGDIAEGYSVSREKKESFPLTVTSAQKNPTAFYLCASSWTGGYTFGSGTRLTVV.

This clonotype was counted a few times. The chain joins TRBV27 to TRBJ2-1, with 7 positions matching TRBD2. V shed 3 bases and J 10 bases; nucleotides not matched to a gene: 6. The CDR3 is 13 residues long. CDR1 and CDR2 (germline): MNHEY, SMNVEV (reference sequence). For the CDR3, the DNA is TGTGCCAGCAGTTTGACTAGCCGCCTAGAGCAGTTCTTC. Translating it yields CASSLTSRLEQFF.

V usage is TRBV7-8 and J usage is TRBJ1-2, with 7 bases that match TRBD1. Germline values: CDR1 SGHVS, CDR2 FQNEAQ. The CDR3 runs 15 residues. V lost 4 bases and J lost 3; bases outside the gene matches: 8. For the CDR3, the DNA is TGTGCCAGCAGCTCTAGAGGGACAGACGACTATGGCTACACCTTC. Amino acid sequence: CASSSRGTDDYGYTF.

This clonotype was seen only a few times. V usage is TRBV7-9 and J usage is TRBJ2-7; 13 bases are shared with TRBD2. The germline V gene has CDR1 SEHNR and CDR2 FQNEAQ (reference sequence). The length of the CDR3 is 18 residues. Losses at the gene ends were 4 bases for V and 0 bases for J; bases not matched to a gene: 9. The CDR3 spells CASSSEGTSGDSSYEQYV. As DNA, the CDR3 is TGTGCCAGCAGCTCGGAGGGGACTAGCGGGGACAGCTCCTACGAGCAGTACGTC.

A few counts support this clonotype. The chain carries TRBV5-6 and TRBJ2-3; maybe TRBD2 (6 bases). This CDR3 is 15 amino acids long. V was clipped by 1 base and J by 4 bases, with 13 bases between them. Germline CDR1 and CDR2: SGHDT and YYEEEE. CDR3 bases: TGTGCCAGCAGCTTGCGCGGGGTTCCCCCAGATACGCAGTATTTT. This codes for CASSLRGVPPDTQYF.

Remarks on this clonotype: A much bigger clone sits one base away, suggesting this may be a read error. The chain uses TRBV7-8 and TRBJ1-1; D is unclear. The CDR3 loop spans 14 amino acids. Germline V gives CDR1 SGHVS, CDR2 FQNEAQ. As DNA, the CDR3 is TGTACCAGCAGCTTTTATGGAGAGAACACTGAAGCTTTCTTT. Translated: CTSSFYGENTEAFF. Full variable domain (rest looked up from reference TRBV7-8 and TRBJ1-1): GAGVSQSPRYKVAKRGQDVALRCDPISGHVSLFWYQQALGQGPEFLTYFQNEAQLDKSGLPSDRFFAERPEGSVSTLKIQRTQQEDSAVYLCTSSFYGENTEAFFGQGTRLTVV.

As regards this clonotype: Because the CDR3 is missing its conserved closing phenylalanine or tryptophan, this is likely a read error. The V gene is TRBV9, the J gene TRBJ1-1, with a weak D call TRBD1 (5 bases). CDR1 is SGDLS and CDR2 is YYNGEE in the germline V gene. Trimming left V 4 bases short and J 0 bases short, with 13 bases between. The CDR3 has 15 amino acids. The CDR3 sequence is CASSPQTGLNTEAFL. The CDR3 DNA reads as TGTGCCAGCAGCCCCCAAACAGGCCTGAACACTGAAGCTTTCTTG.

The rearrangement uses TRBV7-9 and TRBJ2-5; 7 nucleotides agree with TRBD1. The CDR3 runs to 14 residues. V trimming: 5 bases; J trimming: 2 bases; junction bases outside the gene matches: 5. Per germline, CDR1 SEHNR and CDR2 FQNEAQ (reference sequence). The CDR3 loop reads CASSHGDRQETQYF. The CDR3 DNA sequence: TGTGCCAGCAGCCACGGGGACAGACAAGAGACCCAGTACTTC. Variable domain in full (rest from reference TRBV7-9 and TRBJ2-5): DTGVSQNPRHKITKRGQNVTFRCDPISEHNRLYWYRQTLGQGPEFLTYFQNEAQLEKSRLLSDRFSAERPKGSFSTLEIQRTEQGDSAMYLCASSHGDRQETQYFGPGTRLLVL.

This clonotype has just a few counts. The V and J genes are TRBV10-2 and TRBJ2-1, with D possibly TRBD1 on 6 matching bases. CDR1 and CDR2 from the germline V gene are WSHSY and SAAADI. V was trimmed by 4 bases and J by 9 bases, leaving 13 bases between them. This CDR3 is built from 13 residues. CDR3: CASSGGPLTEQFF. CDR3 in DNA: TGCGCCAGCAGTGGGGGGCCCCTAACTGAGCAGTTCTTC.

This clonotype occurred a few times. This rearrangement joins TRBV15 to TRBJ2-6, with TRBD1 identical over 8 bases. In germline, CDR1 is LNHNV, CDR2 YYDKDF (reference sequence). There are 19 residues in the CDR3. With 2 bases clipped from V and 2 bases from J, the junction kept 11 bases outside the gene matches. This chain's CDR3 is CATSRPKTGAKTGANVLTF. The CDR3 DNA sequence: TGTGCCACCAGCAGACCCAAGACAGGGGCCAAGACTGGGGCCAACGTCCTGACTTTC.

Only a few counts were recorded for this clonotype. The chain carries TRBV10-3 and TRBJ2-7; TRBD2 aligns across 9 bases. Per germline, CDR1 ENHRY and CDR2 SYGVKD. There are 16 residues in the CDR3. The junction had 11 bases not matched to a gene; V was cut back by 6 bases and J by 2 bases. The CDR3 is CAIRKFHSSGAYEQYF. CDR3 coding DNA: TGTGCCATCAGAAAATTCCACTCTAGCGGGGCCTACGAGCAGTACTTC.

V gene TRBV28 combines with J gene TRBJ2-1; either TRBD1 or TRBD2 may fit D (7 bases each). The V gene lost 6 bases and the J gene lost 7 bases, with 16 bases spanning the gap. The germline V gene encodes CDR1 MDHEN and CDR2 SYDVKM. There are 14 residues in the CDR3. Here the CDR3 reads CASSLLQGGNEQFF. In DNA form, the CDR3 reads TGTGCCAGCAGCCTCCTCCAGGGGGGGAATGAGCAGTTCTTC.

The V gene is TRBV28, the J gene TRBJ2-3, with 12 positions matching TRBD2. The ends lost 5 bases at V and 1 base at J; junction bases unmatched: 7. From germline, CDR1 is MDHEN and CDR2 SYDVKM. The CDR3 loop spans 17 amino acids. CDR3 in DNA: TGTGCCAGCAGTCTCCCCCGACTAGCGGGGGGCACAGATACGCAGTATTTT. Amino acids: CASSLPRLAGGTDTQYF. The variable domain in full, completed from reference TRBV28 and TRBJ2-3, reads DVKVTQSSRYLVKRTGEKVFLECVQDMDHENMFWYRQDPGLGLRLIYFSYDVKMKEKGDIPEGYSVSREKKERFSLILESASTNQTSMYLCASSLPRLAGGTDTQYFGPGTRLTVL.

This clonotype was counted ten times or more. The chain is built from TRBV7-8 and TRBJ2-5; D possibly corresponds to TRBD2 (7 bases). CDR3 size: 18 residues. The V gene's germline CDR1 is SGHVS and CDR2 FQNEAQ. The V end was cut by 3 bases, the J end by 4 bases, with 24 bases between. For the CDR3, the DNA is TGTGCCAGCAGCTTCACCGAACTTCGGGGGGCATGGGGAGAGACCCAGTACTTC. It yields the protein CASSFTELRGAWGETQYF.

This clonotype was counted between two and nine times. CDR3 loop: CASSLTSGGPTDTQYF. The CDR3 DNA reads as TGTGCCAGCAGCCTGACTAGCGGGGGGCCTACAGATACGCAGTATTTT. The chain has TRBV7-9 and TRBJ2-3; the match to TRBD2 covers 13 bases. The CDR3 is 16 residues long. The V gene end was trimmed by 5 bases and the J gene end by 3 bases; junction bases not matched to a gene: 5. Germline CDR1 SEHNR, CDR2 FQNEAQ (reference sequence).

The chain carries TRBV20-1 and TRBJ1-2; TRBD1 matches 8 bases. This CDR3 contains 11 residues. V shed 6 bases, J shed 8 bases, and the junction held 5 bases outside the gene matches. Germline values: CDR1 DFQATT, CDR2 SNEGSKA (reference sequence). CDR3 coding DNA: TGCAGTGCCGACAGGGGAGCGGGCTACACCTTC. Residues: CSADRGAGYTF.